The clone carrying this TCR beta chain was recorded only once. Trimming took 0 bases from V and 4 from J; bases not matched to a gene: 2. Germline values: CDR1 ENHRY, CDR2 SYGVKD. The CDR3 runs 15 residues. The source of the sample is a study of T cell changes during pregnancy in multiple sclerosis. Assay used: immunoSEQ multiplex PCR; TCRdb lists only in-frame clones, some missing. The table has roughly 100,000 clones, less than 95% seen once. The chain recombines TRBV10-3 with TRBJ2-2, with 7 bases lining up with TRBD1. The sample was peripheral blood, taken in the second trimester of pregnancy. The receptor's source is a female donor in good health, enrolled as a control in a pregnancy study. CDR3 protein: CAISESTGSTGELFF. The CDR3 coding sequence is TGTGCCATCAGTGAGTCGACAGGGAGCACCGGGGAGCTGTTTTTT.